The clone carrying this T cell receptor beta chain was seen repeatedly, ten times or more. No antigen is known for it. This record belongs to a study of molecular identifiers for immune sequencing clone quantification. Background on the study: For replicates, RNA isolated from roughly 20,000 or 100,000 naive CD8 cells was divided into five portions, of which four were sequenced.

The length of the CDR3 is 16 residues. V shed 1 base, J shed 5 bases, and the junction held 9 bases outside the gene matches. Germline CDR1 GTSNPN, CDR2 SVGIG (reference sequence). Listed TCR primers and previously described methods were used for bulk TCR libraries. TCRdb analysed the PCR reads with MiXCR anew, one entry per CDR3 protein. The sample lists a few hundred thousand distinct CDR3 sequences, roughly 25% occurring once. Overall study results and limits: Clones with over 20 RNA copies captured over 98% of effector molecules but under 1% of naive ones.

V usage is TRBV30 and J usage is TRBJ2-3; 10 bases line up with TRBD2. The sequence came from a human donor in good health. Some libraries in this study had Jurkat cell RNA spiked in. Specimen: naive CD8+ T cells from blood, with Jurkat cell RNA spiked in. Subset: FACS-sorted CD8+CD4-CCR7+CD45RA+ naive T cells. The CDR3 coding sequence is TGTGCCTGGAGTGCCTTGGGAGCGGGGGGGCAAGATACGCAGTATTTT. This sequence encodes CAWSALGAGGQDTQYF.